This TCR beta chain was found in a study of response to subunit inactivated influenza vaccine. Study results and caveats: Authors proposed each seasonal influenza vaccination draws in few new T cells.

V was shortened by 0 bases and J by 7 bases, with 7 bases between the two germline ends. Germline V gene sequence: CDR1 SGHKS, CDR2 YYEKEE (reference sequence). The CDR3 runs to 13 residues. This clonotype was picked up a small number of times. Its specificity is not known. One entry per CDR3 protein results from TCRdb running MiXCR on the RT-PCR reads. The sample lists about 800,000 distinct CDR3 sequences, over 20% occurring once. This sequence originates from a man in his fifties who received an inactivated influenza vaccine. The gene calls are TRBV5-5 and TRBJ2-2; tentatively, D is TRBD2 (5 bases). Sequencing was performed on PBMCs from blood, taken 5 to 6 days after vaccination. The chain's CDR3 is CASSLGEIGELFF. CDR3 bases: TGTGCCAGCAGCTTGGGGGAGATCGGGGAGCTGTTTTTT. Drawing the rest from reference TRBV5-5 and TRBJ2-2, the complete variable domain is DAGVTQSPTHLIKTRGQQVTLRCSPISGHKSVSWYQQVLGQGPQFIFQYYEKEERGRGNFPDRFSARQFPNYSSELNVNALLLGDSALYLCASSLGEIGELFFGEGSRLTVL.